These 13 T cell receptor beta chains share one sample of origin, sequenced in a study of blood T cell repertoires in COVID-19. Clones were read by immunoSEQ multiplex PCR, and TCRdb kept only the in-frame ones, dropping some. The table lists under 250,000 clones, roughly 84% of them singletons. The sequencing input was peripheral blood. The source of these receptors is a middle-aged man with active or convalescent COVID-19.

The chain uses TRBV5-1 and TRBJ2-1, with 10 bases matching TRBD2. Trimming cost V 4 bases and J 0 bases; bases outside gene matches: 7. CDR3 size: 17 residues. Germline V gene data show CDR1 as SGHRS and CDR2 as YFSETQ. The chain's CDR3 is CASSETSGFSSYNEQFF. As DNA, the CDR3 is TGCGCCAGCAGCGAGACTAGCGGGTTTAGCTCCTACAATGAGCAGTTCTTC.

This chain connects TRBV5-1 to TRBJ2-3; TRBD2 might be the D (6 bases). V lost 2 bases and J 1 base, leaving 8 bases between the germline ends. Germline CDR1 SGHRS, CDR2 YFSETQ. This CDR3 spans 14 amino acids. The CDR3 is CASSFGTGTDTQYF. CDR3 DNA: TGCGCCAGCAGCTTCGGGACTGGCACAGATACGCAGTATTTT.

J is TRBJ2-5 and V is TRBV7-9, with 15 bases fitting TRBD2. The V gene end was trimmed by 5 bases and the J gene end by 2 bases; junction bases not matched to a gene: 9. Per the germline V gene, CDR1 is SEHNR and CDR2 is FQNEAQ (reference sequence). The CDR3 covers 18 residues. The CDR3 DNA is TGTGCCAGCAGCCCCGGACTAGCGGGGGGGCTGGGACAAGAGACCCAGTACTTC. This sequence encodes CASSPGLAGGLGQETQYF.

This clone has just one count. The chain joins TRBV27 to TRBJ2-3, with D possibly matching TRBD1 (6 bases). Deletions cut 10 bases from V and 2 bases from J, with 19 bases between. Germline V CDR1 and CDR2: MNHEY, SMNVEV (reference sequence). The CDR3 covers 15 residues. The CDR3 here is CATIARTDNTDTQYF. DNA of the CDR3: TGTGCCACCATAGCCCGGACAGACAACACAGATACGCAGTATTTT.

The chain joins TRBV19 to TRBJ1-5; 7 bases fit TRBD1. CDR1 and CDR2 (germline): LNHDA, SQIVND (reference sequence). The CDR3 extends over 14 amino acids. V shed 3 bases and J 7 bases; nucleotides not matched to a gene: 6. The CDR3 loop is CASSMGTVGQPQHF. CDR3 nucleotides: TGTGCCAGTAGTATGGGGACAGTTGGACAGCCCCAGCATTTT. The full variable domain, completed using reference TRBV19 and TRBJ1-5, is DGGITQSPKYLFRKEGQNVTLSCEQNLNHDAMYWYRQDPGQGLRLIYYSQIVNDFQKGDIAEGYSVSREKKESFPLTVTSAQKNPTAFYLCASSMGTVGQPQHFGDGTRLSIL.

The chain is built from TRBV28 and TRBJ1-2, with D possibly being TRBD1 (6 bases). CDR1 and CDR2 from the germline V gene are MDHEN and SYDVKM. The CDR3 extends over 16 amino acids. Trimming took off 5 bases at V and 0 bases at J, with 16 bases between the two ends. CDR3 protein: CASSIGQIVTNYGYTF. CDR3 DNA sequence: TGTGCCAGCAGTATAGGACAGATAGTTACTAACTATGGCTACACCTTC.

This clone was picked up one time. V and J are TRBV12-3 or TRBV12-4 and TRBJ1-2; weak D call: TRBD1 (6 bases). The V end was cut by 6 bases, the J end by 3 bases, with 11 bases between. The CDR3 covers 13 residues. Written as DNA, the CDR3 is TGTGCCAGCAGCACAGGGCTTTACTATGGCTACACCTTC. This translates into CASSTGLYYGYTF.

The chain combines TRBV18 with TRBJ1-1; D not resolved. The V end lost 2 bases, the J end lost 0 bases, and 10 bases lay between the germline ends. The CDR3 consists of 15 residues. CDR1 and CDR2 from the germline V gene are KGHSH and LQKENI. In DNA form, the CDR3 reads TGTGCCAGCTCACCAGTTTCGGTGATGAACACTGAAGCTTTCTTT. Encoded protein: CASSPVSVMNTEAFF.

With regard to this clone: Within the sample, other DNA sequences also encode this same CDR3. As DNA, the CDR3 is TGTGCCAGCAGTTTAGGAGGGCGGAATCAGCCCCAGCATTTT. This codes for CASSLGGRNQPQHF. This rearrangement joins TRBV28 to TRBJ1-5, with D unresolved. This CDR3 spans 14 amino acids. Per germline, CDR1 MDHEN and CDR2 SYDVKM. V lost 2 bases, J lost 4 bases, and 9 bases lay in between.

The gene calls are TRBV4-3 and TRBJ1-2; 9 bases agree with TRBD1. Germline V gene lookup returns CDR1 LGHNA and CDR2 YSLEER. CDR3 length: 14 amino acids. Germline trimming cut 1 base from V and 13 bases from J; bases unmatched to any gene: 10. As DNA, the CDR3 is TGCGCCAGCAGCCAAGGAGGGGGGACAGGGAAGAGCACCTTC. As protein: CASSQGGGTGKSTF.

The chain uses TRBV7-8 and TRBJ2-7; 9 nucleotides agree with TRBD1. Losses at the gene ends were 0 bases for V and 5 bases for J; bases not matched to a gene: 5. CDR3 length: 15 amino acids. The germline gives CDR1 SGHVS, CDR2 FQNEAQ. The CDR3 DNA follows: TGTGCCAGCAGCTTAGCGGGACAGGGTGTTCACGAGCAGTACTTC. It encodes CASSLAGQGVHEQYF. The full variable domain, with the rest looked up from reference TRBV7-8 and TRBJ2-7, is GAGVSQSPRYKVAKRGQDVALRCDPISGHVSLFWYQQALGQGPEFLTYFQNEAQLDKSGLPSDRFFAERPEGSVSTLKIQRTQQEDSAVYLCASSLAGQGVHEQYFGPGTRLTVT.

The chain is built from TRBV21-1 and TRBJ2-7; the DNA was not used to check the table's D call, TRBD2. TRBV21-1 is a listed pseudogene. The CDR3 is made up of 14 amino acids. CDR3 protein: CASSNTKREYEQYV. CDR3 in DNA: TGTGCCAGCAGCAACACGAAGAGAGAGTACGAGCAGTACGTC.

The CDR3 loop is CASTPSDRGVGEQYF. The DNA of the CDR3 is TGTGCCAGCACTCCCTCGGACAGGGGAGTGGGCGAGCAGTACTTC. V gene TRBV28 combines with J gene TRBJ2-7, with 9 bases identical to TRBD1. The CDR3 covers 15 residues. Trimming took 7 bases from V and 6 from J; bases not matched to a gene: 13. Germline-derived CDR1 and CDR2 are MDHEN and SYDVKM.